These 19 T cell receptor beta chains were all obtained from the same sample, sequenced in a study of blood T cell repertoires in COVID-19 (dated by TCRdb to 2018 to 2021). Libraries were constructed by the immunoSEQ multiplex PCR assay. TCRdb holds this immuneACCESS table with in-frame rearrangements only. Some clones are missing; in checked studies, unresolved V genes explain under half, and the rest has no known cause. This sample is represented by 200,000 to 250,000 clones; roughly 85% of them were singletons. The top ten clones comprise 4.8% of the sample. Material for sequencing was PBMCs or T cells enriched from blood (not recorded which). All receptors derive from a woman aged 50 to 60 who had been exposed to COVID-19.

The chain links TRBV6-5 to TRBJ2-7; TRBD2 might be the D (6 bases). Germline V gene sequence: CDR1 MNHEY, CDR2 SVGAGI. The CDR3 loop spans 15 amino acids. The ends were cut back, 4 bases at V and 4 bases at J, with 17 bases in the middle. This chain's CDR3 is CASSSPTRGRYEQYF. Written as DNA, the CDR3 is TGTGCCAGCAGTTCCCCAACGAGAGGGAGGTACGAGCAGTACTTC.

The gene calls are TRBV4-1 and TRBJ1-5; 10 nucleotides line up with TRBD1. Germline V CDR1 and CDR2: MGHRA, YSYEKL. This CDR3 region has 17 residues. Trimming took 2 bases from V and 2 from J; bases not matched to a gene: 6. CDR3 loop: CASSQTRDRGGNQPQHF. The CDR3 nucleotides read TGCGCCAGCAGCCAAACCCGGGACAGGGGTGGCAATCAGCCCCAGCATTTT.

The chain joins TRBV5-1 to TRBJ2-5; 10 bases are a match to TRBD1. Germline V gene sequence: CDR1 SGHRS, CDR2 YFSETQ. Trimming took 4 bases from V and 4 from J; bases not matched to a gene: 4. This CDR3 is 14 amino acids long. The CDR3: CASSPGTGVETQYF. CDR3 nucleotides: TGCGCCAGCAGCCCTGGGACAGGGGTAGAGACCCAGTACTTC.

CDR3 DNA sequence: TGTGCCAGCAGCGAGAGACAGGGATTGAGGCAAGAGACCCAGTACTTC. It specifies CASSERQGLRQETQYF. The genes are TRBV7-6 and TRBJ2-5; TRBD1 aligns across 7 bases. V shed 5 bases, J shed 2 bases, and the junction held 11 bases outside the gene matches. The CDR3 consists of 16 residues. Germline assignment: CDR1 SGHVS and CDR2 FNYEAQ.

On this clone: The same CDR3 can be traced to other DNA sequences in this sample. This chain joins TRBV7-7 and TRBJ2-5; TRBD2 matches 16 bases. CDR1 SSHAT and CDR2 FNYEAQ come from the germline V gene (reference sequence). The V gene end was trimmed by 5 bases and the J gene end by 4 bases; junction bases not matched to a gene: 7. The CDR3 extends over 17 amino acids. The CDR3 here is CASSPGTSGGAGETQYF. The CDR3 region has the DNA TGTGCCAGCAGCCCAGGGACTAGCGGGGGGGCCGGAGAGACCCAGTACTTC.

The chain has TRBV7-2 and TRBJ2-5; TRBD1 matches at 7 bases. Germline CDR1 and CDR2: SGHTA and FQGNSA. J was trimmed by 5 bases and V by 5 bases; bases with no gene match: 8. CDR3 size: 14 residues. The CDR3 reads CASSQNRGGETQYF. CDR3 nucleotides: TGTGCCAGCAGCCAAAACAGGGGTGGGGAGACCCAGTACTTC.

The V call is TRBV6-5, the J call TRBJ2-3, with 9 bases fitting TRBD1. This CDR3 spans 15 amino acids. Trimming removed 2 bases from V and 6 bases from J; junction bases left unmatched: 6. Germline values: CDR1 MNHEY, CDR2 SVGAGI. CDR3 loop: CASSYQETGGDTQYF. CDR3 bases: TGTGCCAGCAGTTACCAGGAAACAGGGGGCGATACGCAGTATTTT.

V is TRBV7-2 and J is TRBJ2-3; 13 bases agree with TRBD2. CDR1 is SGHTA, CDR2 FQGNSA, per germline. CDR3 length: 19 amino acids. With V trimmed by 2 bases and J by 2 bases, 10 bases remained unmatched. Here the CDR3 DNA reads TGTGCCAGCAGCTTATATGTATGGACTAGCGGGGGCTCCACAGATACGCAGTATTTT. Protein product: CASSLYVWTSGGSTDTQYF. Filled out from reference TRBV7-2 and TRBJ2-3, the complete variable domain reads GAGVSQSPSNKVTEKGKDVELRCDPISGHTALYWYRQSLGQGLEFLIYFQGNSAPDKSGLPSDRFSAERTGGSVSTLTIQRTQQEDSAVYLCASSLYVWTSGGSTDTQYFGPGTRLTVL.

The chain links TRBV3-1 (or the pseudogene TRBV3-2) to TRBJ1-1; 7 bases align to TRBD1. The ends lost 3 bases at V and 4 bases at J; junction bases unmatched: 2. The CDR3 has 13 amino acids. Germline V gene lookup returns CDR1 LGHDT and CDR2 YNNKEL (reference sequence). CDR3 nucleotide sequence: TGTGCCAGCAGCCATAGGACAGGCACTGAAGCTTTCTTT. It translates to CASSHRTGTEAFF.

This clone showed up just once. This sequence joins TRBV30 and TRBJ1-6; no reliable D call. This CDR3 has 19 amino acids. The germline gives CDR1 GTSNPN, CDR2 SVGIG (reference sequence). Trimming shortened V by 0 bases and J by 2 bases, and 20 bases separated the two germline ends. Here the CDR3 DNA reads TGTGCCTGGAGTGTAAGAAGAGGGCACTTAGGGACCTATAATTCACCCCTCCACTTT. As protein: CAWSVRRGHLGTYNSPLHF.

The chain links TRBV28 to TRBJ1-1; 8 nucleotides line up with TRBD1. The CDR3 runs 15 residues. After removal of 7 bases from V and 1 base from J, the junction contained 8 bases not matched to a gene. CDR1 and CDR2 from the germline V gene are MDHEN and SYDVKM. The CDR3 here is CASTGGGTGNTEAFF. CDR3 nucleotides: TGTGCCAGCACTGGGGGGGGGACAGGGAACACTGAAGCTTTCTTT.

The V gene is TRBV7-9, the J gene TRBJ1-6; the D is unclear. The length of the CDR3 is 12 residues. Germline V CDR1 and CDR2: SEHNR, FQNEAQ (reference sequence). V dropped 2 bases and J dropped 7 bases, with 3 bases sitting between them. The CDR3 here is CASSLPNSPLHF. Written as DNA, the CDR3 is TGTGCCAGCAGCTTACCAAATTCACCCCTCCACTTT.

The rearrangement links TRBV5-4 to TRBJ1-1; D is unclear. V gave up 0 bases and J gave up 1 base, with 4 bases separating them. Germline-derived CDR1 and CDR2 are SGHNT and YYREEE (reference sequence). The CDR3 runs to 13 residues. CDR3 coding DNA: TGTGCCAGCAGCTTGGAACAGAACACTGAAGCTTTCTTT. Translation: CASSLEQNTEAFF.

To note about this clone: Other DNA sequences in the same sample also yield this CDR3. This chain connects TRBV11-2 to TRBJ2-3; TRBD2 is a possible D gene (5 bases). Germline assignment: CDR1 SGHAT and CDR2 FQNNGV. V was shortened by 3 bases and J by 6 bases, with 7 bases between the two germline ends. CDR3 size: 12 residues. The CDR3 loop is CASSFRGDTQYF. The CDR3 nucleotides read TGTGCCAGCAGCTTCAGAGGGGATACGCAGTATTTT.

The genes are TRBV23-1 and TRBJ2-1; D is perhaps TRBD1 (6 bases). TRBV23-1 is reported as an ORF; its role is uncertain. The ends were cut back, 1 base at V and 8 bases at J, with 15 bases in the middle. The CDR3 runs to 15 residues. DNA of the CDR3: TGCGCCAGCAGTCAATGGGGGCAGGGCTTGGATGAGCAGTTCTTC. Translation: CASSQWGQGLDEQFF.

The chain joins TRBV5-5 to TRBJ1-2, with D maybe TRBD1 (6 bases). CDR3 length: 13 amino acids. V lost 4 bases and J lost 2, with 9 bases in between. CDR1 SGHKS and CDR2 YYEKEE come from the germline V gene (reference sequence). CDR3 loop: CASSRQANYGYTF. The CDR3 DNA sequence: TGTGCCAGCAGCAGACAGGCAAACTATGGCTACACCTTC.

The rearrangement joins TRBV9 to TRBJ2-2; 7 nucleotides line up with TRBD2. The CDR3 is 16 amino acids. Per the germline V gene, CDR1 is SGDLS and CDR2 is YYNGEE. The V and J ends lost 0 bases and 0 bases, in that order; junction bases with no gene match: 2. DNA of the CDR3: TGTGCCAGCAGCGTAGGGGCGGGAGCGAACACCGGGGAGCTGTTTTTT. Translated: CASSVGAGANTGELFF. The variable domain in full, with the rest retrieved from reference TRBV9 and TRBJ2-2, is DSGVTQTPKHLITATGQRVTLRCSPRSGDLSVYWYQQSLDQGLQFLIQYYNGEERAKGNILERFSAQQFPDLHSELNLSSLELGDSALYFCASSVGAGANTGELFFGEGSRLTVL.

The chain joins TRBV5-4 to TRBJ1-2; 7 bases align to TRBD1. Germline CDR1 SGHNT, CDR2 YYREEE (reference sequence). The V segment lost 4 bases and the J segment 3 bases; nucleotides outside the gene matches: 3. This CDR3 region has 13 residues. CDR3 amino acids: CASSPTGDYGYTF. The DNA of the CDR3 is TGTGCCAGCAGCCCCACAGGGGACTATGGCTACACCTTC.

The rearrangement links TRBV15 to TRBJ1-5; D uncertain. Trimming removed 0 bases from V and 6 bases from J, with 15 bases in between. The CDR3 extends over 16 amino acids. From germline, CDR1 is LNHNV and CDR2 YYDKDF (reference sequence). The CDR3 loop is CATSREKGNGGQPQHF. CDR3 DNA: TGTGCCACCAGCAGAGAAAAGGGAAACGGAGGTCAGCCCCAGCATTTT.